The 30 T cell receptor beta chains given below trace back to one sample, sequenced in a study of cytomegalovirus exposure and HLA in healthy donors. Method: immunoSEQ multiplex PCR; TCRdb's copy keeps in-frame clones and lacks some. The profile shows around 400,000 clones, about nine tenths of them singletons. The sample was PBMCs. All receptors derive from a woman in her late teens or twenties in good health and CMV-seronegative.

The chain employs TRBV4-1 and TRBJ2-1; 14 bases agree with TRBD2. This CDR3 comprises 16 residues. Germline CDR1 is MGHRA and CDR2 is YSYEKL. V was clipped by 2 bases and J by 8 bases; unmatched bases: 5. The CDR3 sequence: CASSQPGTSGGDEQFF. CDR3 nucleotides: TGCGCCAGCAGCCAACCCGGGACTAGCGGGGGCGATGAGCAGTTCTTC.

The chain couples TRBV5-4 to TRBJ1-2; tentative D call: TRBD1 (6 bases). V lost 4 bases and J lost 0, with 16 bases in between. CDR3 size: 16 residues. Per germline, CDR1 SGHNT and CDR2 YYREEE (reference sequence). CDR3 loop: CASSQRTVGPNYGYTF. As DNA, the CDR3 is TGTGCCAGCAGCCAAAGGACAGTCGGGCCTAACTATGGCTACACCTTC.

CDR3 nucleotides: TGTGCCAGCGGCGGGGCGAACACCGGGGAGCTGTTTTTT. Its protein is CASGGANTGELFF. The chain combines TRBV7-9 with TRBJ2-2; D is perhaps TRBD2 (6 bases). The CDR3 runs to 13 residues. Germline V lookup: CDR1 SEHNR, CDR2 FQNEAQ (reference sequence). V was cut by 8 bases and J by 0 bases, with 7 bases left in between.

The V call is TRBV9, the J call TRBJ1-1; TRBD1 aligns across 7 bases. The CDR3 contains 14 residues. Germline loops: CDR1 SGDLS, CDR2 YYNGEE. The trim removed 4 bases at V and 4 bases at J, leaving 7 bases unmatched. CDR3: CASSSHSGGTEAFF. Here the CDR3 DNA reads TGTGCCAGCAGCTCCCATTCAGGGGGCACTGAAGCTTTCTTT.

The CDR3 DNA reads TGCGCCAGCAGCTTGGCTCTAACGAGCACAGATACGCAGTATTTT. This sequence encodes CASSLALTSTDTQYF. The J gene is TRBJ2-3, the V gene TRBV5-1, with no clear D. Trimming took 0 bases from V and 0 from J, leaving 8 bases between them. There are 15 residues in the CDR3. In germline, CDR1 is SGHRS, CDR2 YFSETQ.

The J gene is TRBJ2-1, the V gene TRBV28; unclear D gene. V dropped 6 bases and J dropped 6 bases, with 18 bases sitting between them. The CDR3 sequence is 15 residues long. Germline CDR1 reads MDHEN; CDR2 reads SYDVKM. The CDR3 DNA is TGTGCCAGCAGCGCCCGACTGGGTGTACGCAATGAGCAGTTCTTC. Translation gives CASSARLGVRNEQFF.

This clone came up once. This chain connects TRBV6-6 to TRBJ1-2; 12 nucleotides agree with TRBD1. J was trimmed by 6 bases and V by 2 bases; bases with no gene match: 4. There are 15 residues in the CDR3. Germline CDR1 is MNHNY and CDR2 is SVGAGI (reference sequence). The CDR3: CASSYGGTGGNGYTF. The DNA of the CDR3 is TGTGCCAGCAGTTACGGGGGGACAGGGGGCAATGGCTACACCTTC.

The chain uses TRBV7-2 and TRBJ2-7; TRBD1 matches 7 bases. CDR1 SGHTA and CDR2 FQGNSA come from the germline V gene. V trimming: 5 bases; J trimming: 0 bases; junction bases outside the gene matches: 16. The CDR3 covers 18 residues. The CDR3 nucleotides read TGTGCCAGCAGCCAAGGGGTGGGGCTAGGGGGCCCCTCCTACGAGCAGTACTTC. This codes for CASSQGVGLGGPSYEQYF.

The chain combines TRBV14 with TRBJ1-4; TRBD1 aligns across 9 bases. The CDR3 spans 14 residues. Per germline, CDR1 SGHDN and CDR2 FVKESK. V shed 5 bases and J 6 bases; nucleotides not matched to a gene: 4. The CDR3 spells CASSEWDRDEKLFF. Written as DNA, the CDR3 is TGTGCCAGCAGCGAATGGGACAGGGATGAAAAACTGTTTTTT.

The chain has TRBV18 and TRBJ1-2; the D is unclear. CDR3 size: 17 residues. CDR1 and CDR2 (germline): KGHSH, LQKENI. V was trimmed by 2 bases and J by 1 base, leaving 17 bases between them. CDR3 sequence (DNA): TGTGCCAGCTCACCAAGAGATCCTCAACCCCGTAACTATGGCTACACCTTC. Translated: CASSPRDPQPRNYGYTF.

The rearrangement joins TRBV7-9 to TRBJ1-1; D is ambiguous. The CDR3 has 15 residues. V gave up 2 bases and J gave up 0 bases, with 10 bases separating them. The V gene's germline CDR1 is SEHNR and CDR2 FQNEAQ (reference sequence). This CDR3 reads CASSLMGGLNTEAFF. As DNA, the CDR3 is TGTGCCAGCAGCTTAATGGGAGGGTTGAACACTGAAGCTTTCTTT.

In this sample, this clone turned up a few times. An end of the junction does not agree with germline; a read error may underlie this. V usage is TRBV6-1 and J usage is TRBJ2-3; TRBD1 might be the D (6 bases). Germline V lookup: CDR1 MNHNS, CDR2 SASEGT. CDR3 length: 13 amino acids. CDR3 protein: CASSDIQGRNTDF. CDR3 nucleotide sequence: TGTGCCAGCAGCGATATACAGGGTAGAAATACTGATTTT.

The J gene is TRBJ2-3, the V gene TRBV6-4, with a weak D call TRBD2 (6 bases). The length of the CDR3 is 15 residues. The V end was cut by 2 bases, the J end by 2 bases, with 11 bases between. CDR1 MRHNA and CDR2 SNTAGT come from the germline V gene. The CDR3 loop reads CASSDGAGSTDTQYF. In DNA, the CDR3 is TGTGCCAGCAGTGACGGGGCGGGATCCACAGATACGCAGTATTTT.

CDR3 DNA sequence: TGTGCCACCAGCAGAGACACAGCAATGTGGCCCCAGCATTTT. This sequence encodes CATSRDTAMWPQHF. The chain uses TRBV15 and TRBJ1-5; D remains unclear. Germline CDR1 is LNHNV and CDR2 is YYDKDF (reference sequence). CDR3 length: 14 amino acids. The V end lost 0 bases, the J end lost 9 bases, and 12 bases lay between the germline ends.

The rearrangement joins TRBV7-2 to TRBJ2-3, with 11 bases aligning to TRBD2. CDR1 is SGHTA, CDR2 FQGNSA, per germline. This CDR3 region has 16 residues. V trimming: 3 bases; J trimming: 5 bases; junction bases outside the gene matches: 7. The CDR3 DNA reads TGTGCCAGCAGCTTCATACTAGCGGGAGTCCTAGATACGCAGTATTTT. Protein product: CASSFILAGVLDTQYF.

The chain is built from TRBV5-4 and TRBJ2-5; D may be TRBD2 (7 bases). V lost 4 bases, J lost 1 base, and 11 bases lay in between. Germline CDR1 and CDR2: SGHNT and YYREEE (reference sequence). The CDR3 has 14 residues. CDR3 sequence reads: CASSSRGAQETQYF. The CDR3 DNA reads TGTGCCAGCAGCAGCCGGGGGGCCCAAGAGACCCAGTACTTC.

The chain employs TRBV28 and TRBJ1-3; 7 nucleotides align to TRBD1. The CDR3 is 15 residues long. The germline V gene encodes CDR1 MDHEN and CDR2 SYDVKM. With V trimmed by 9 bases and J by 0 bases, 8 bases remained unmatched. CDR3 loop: CASQGVESSGNTIYF. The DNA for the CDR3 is TGTGCCAGTCAGGGGGTGGAGAGCTCTGGAAACACCATATATTTT.

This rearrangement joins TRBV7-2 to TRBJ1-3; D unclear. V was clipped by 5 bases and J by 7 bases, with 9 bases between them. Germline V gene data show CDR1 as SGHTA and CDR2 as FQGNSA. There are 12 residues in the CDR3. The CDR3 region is CASSPVRNTIYF. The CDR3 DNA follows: TGTGCCAGCAGCCCAGTGCGGAACACCATATATTTT.

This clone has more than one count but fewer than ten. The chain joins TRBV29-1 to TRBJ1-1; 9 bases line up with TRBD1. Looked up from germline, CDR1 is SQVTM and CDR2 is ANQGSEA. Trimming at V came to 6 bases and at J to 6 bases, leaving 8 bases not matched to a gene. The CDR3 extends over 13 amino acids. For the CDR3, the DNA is TGCAGCGTCCGCCTTTACAGGGGGCCTGAAGCTTTCTTT. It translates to CSVRLYRGPEAFF.

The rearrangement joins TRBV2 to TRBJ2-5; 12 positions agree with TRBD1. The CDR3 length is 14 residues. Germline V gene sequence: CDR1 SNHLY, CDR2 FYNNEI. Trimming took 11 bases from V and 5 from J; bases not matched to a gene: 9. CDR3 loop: CAGNRDRGLETQYF. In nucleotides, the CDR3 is TGTGCCGGAAACCGGGACAGGGGGCTGGAGACCCAGTACTTC.

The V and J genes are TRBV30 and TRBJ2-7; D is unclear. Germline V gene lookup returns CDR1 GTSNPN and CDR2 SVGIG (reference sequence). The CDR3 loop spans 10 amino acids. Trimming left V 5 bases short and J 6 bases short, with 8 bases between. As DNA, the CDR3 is TGTGCCTGGGGAGATGCCGAGCAGTACTTC. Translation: CAWGDAEQYF.

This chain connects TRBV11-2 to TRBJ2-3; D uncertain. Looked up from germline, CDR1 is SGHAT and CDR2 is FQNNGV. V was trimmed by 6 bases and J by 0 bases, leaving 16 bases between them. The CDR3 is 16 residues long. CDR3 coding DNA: TGTGCCAGCAGGGTCACGCTGCTGAGAAGCACAGATACGCAGTATTTT. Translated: CASRVTLLRSTDTQYF.

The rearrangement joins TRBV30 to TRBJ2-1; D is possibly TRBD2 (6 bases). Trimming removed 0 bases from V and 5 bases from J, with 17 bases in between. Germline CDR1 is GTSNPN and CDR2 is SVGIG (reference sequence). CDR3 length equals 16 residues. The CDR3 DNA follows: TGTGCCTGGAGTGTATGGGGTAGCGGTCAGGACAATGAGCAGTTCTTC. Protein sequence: CAWSVWGSGQDNEQFF. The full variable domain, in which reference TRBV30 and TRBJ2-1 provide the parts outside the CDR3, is SQTIHQWPATLVQPVGSPLSLECTVEGTSNPNLYWYRQAAGRGLQLLFYSVGIGQISSEVPQNLSASRPQDRQFILSSKKLLLSDSGFYLCAWSVWGSGQDNEQFFGPGTRLTVL.

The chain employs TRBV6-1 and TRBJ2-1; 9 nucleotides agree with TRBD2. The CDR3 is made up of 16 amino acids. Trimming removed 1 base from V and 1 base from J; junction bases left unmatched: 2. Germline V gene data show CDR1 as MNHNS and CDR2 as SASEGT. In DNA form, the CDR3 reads TGTGCCAGCAGTGAAGGGACTAGCGTGTCCTACAATGAGCAGTTCTTC. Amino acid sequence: CASSEGTSVSYNEQFF.

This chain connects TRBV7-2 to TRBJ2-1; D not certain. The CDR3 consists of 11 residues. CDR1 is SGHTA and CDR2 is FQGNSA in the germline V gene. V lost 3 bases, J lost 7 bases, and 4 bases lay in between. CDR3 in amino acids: CASSFLNEQFF. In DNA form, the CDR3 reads TGTGCCAGCAGCTTCTTAAATGAGCAGTTCTTC.

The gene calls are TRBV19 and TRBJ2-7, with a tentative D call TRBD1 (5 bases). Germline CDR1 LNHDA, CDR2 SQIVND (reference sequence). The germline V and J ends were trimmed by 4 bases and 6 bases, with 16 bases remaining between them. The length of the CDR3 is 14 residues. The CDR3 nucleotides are TGTGCCAGTAGTACCCTTAACCAGGGATTCGAGCAGTACTTC. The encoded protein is CASSTLNQGFEQYF. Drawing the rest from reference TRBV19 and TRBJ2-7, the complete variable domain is DGGITQSPKYLFRKEGQNVTLSCEQNLNHDAMYWYRQDPGQGLRLIYYSQIVNDFQKGDIAEGYSVSREKKESFPLTVTSAQKNPTAFYLCASSTLNQGFEQYFGPGTRLTVT.

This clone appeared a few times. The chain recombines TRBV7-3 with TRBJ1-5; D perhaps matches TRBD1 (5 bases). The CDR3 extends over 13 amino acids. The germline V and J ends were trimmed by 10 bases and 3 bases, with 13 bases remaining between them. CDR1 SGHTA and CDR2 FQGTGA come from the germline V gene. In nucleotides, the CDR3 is TGTGCCACCGCGGAAGGGGCCAATCAGCCCCAGCATTTT. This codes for CATAEGANQPQHF.

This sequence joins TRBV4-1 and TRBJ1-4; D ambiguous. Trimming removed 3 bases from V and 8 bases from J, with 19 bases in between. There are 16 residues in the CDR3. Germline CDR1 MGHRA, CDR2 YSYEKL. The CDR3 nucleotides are TGCGCCAGCAGCCAGCGCCAGTCGGGTGTTGGAGAAAAACTGTTTTTT. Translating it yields CASSQRQSGVGEKLFF.

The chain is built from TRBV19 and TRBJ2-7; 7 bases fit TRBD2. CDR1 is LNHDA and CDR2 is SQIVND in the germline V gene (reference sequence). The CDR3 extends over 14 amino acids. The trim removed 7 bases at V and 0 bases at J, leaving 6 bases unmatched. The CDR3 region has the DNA TGTGCCAGTAAAGCGGCGGGGGACTCCTACGAGCAGTACTTC. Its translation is CASKAAGDSYEQYF.

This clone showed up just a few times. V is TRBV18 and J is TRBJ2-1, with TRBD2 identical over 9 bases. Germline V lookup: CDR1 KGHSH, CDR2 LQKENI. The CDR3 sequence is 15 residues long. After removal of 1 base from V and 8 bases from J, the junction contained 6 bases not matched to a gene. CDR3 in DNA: TGTGCCAGCTCACCACAGGCTAGCGGGACCCATGAGCAGTTCTTC. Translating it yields CASSPQASGTHEQFF. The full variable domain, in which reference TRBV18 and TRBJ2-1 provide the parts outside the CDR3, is NAGVMQNPRHLVRRRGQEARLRCSPMKGHSHVYWYRQLPEEGLKFMVYLQKENIIDESGMPKERFSAEFPKEGPSILRIQQVVRGDSAAYFCASSPQASGTHEQFFGPGTRLTVL.